These T cell receptor beta chains were read from a single sample in a study of blood T cell repertoires in COVID-19. The protocol was immunoSEQ multiplex PCR, while the TCRdb copy is restricted to in-frame clones and leaves out a portion. The top ten clones hold less than 3.5% of a sample with 190,000 or so clones, around 80% of them seen once. The sample comprised peripheral blood. These receptors all come from a man over 45 with active or convalescent COVID-19. Each CDR3 is given with its conserved first and last residue.

j_call v_call cdr3_aa
TRBJ1-3 TRBV6-5 CASSPGTGNGNTIYF
TRBJ2-7 TRBV3-1/TRBV3-2 CASSQDRGGGEQYF
TRBJ2-7 TRBV2 CASSADRLSDWRQYF
TRBJ1-2 TRBV6-5 CASTPGGIHGGYTF
TRBJ2-7 TRBV30 CAWSGQGWEQYF
TRBJ1-2 TRBV28 CASSLFSSPNYGYTF
TRBJ2-2 TRBV6-5 CASSYFGTPNTGELFF
TRBJ2-1 TRBV9 CASSGLAGLLFF
TRBJ2-1 TRBV5-1 CASTWGRSSSYNEQFF
TRBJ2-3 TRBV3-1/TRBV3-2 CASSSRGSGVSTDTQYF
TRBJ2-3 TRBV5-1 CASSLEAGGRDTQYF
TRBJ2-5 TRBV5-8 CASSLVGTSQETQYF
TRBJ2-3 TRBV19 CASSMGFGSTDTQYF
TRBJ1-1 TRBV28 CASSLSATEAFF
TRBJ2-7 TRBV4-1 CASSQDTPSGGSYEQYF
TRBJ2-7 TRBV24-1 CATSPSGGGHEQYF
TRBJ2-2 TRBV6-2/TRBV6-3 CASSLSGGLNTGELFF
TRBJ2-3 TRBV24-1 CATSDKKRQYFDTQYF
TRBJ2-1 TRBV10-3 CAISDVQGGNEQFF
TRBJ2-7 TRBV21-1 CASSKASGRGHEQYF
TRBJ1-1 TRBV18 CASSPVRTGEGLNTEAFF
TRBJ2-3 TRBV30 CAWSTSTDTQYF
TRBJ2-1 TRBV10-1 CASSAQGRYNEQFF
TRBJ2-7 TRBV9 CASSPGQGYEQYF
TRBJ2-7 TRBV3-1/TRBV3-2 CASSQGEQREVYEQYF
TRBJ2-1 TRBV7-8 CASSLALLAPHEQFF
TRBJ1-3 TRBV19 CASRSGQTSSGNTIYF
TRBJ1-6 TRBV11-2 CASRASYNSPLHF
TRBJ2-1 TRBV7-3 CASSQGTAQFF
TRBJ1-4 TRBV5-1 CASSQGQGMDVEKLFF
TRBJ2-5 TRBV27 CASSSRRGSQETQYF
TRBJ2-3 TRBV11-2 CASSLRLAGGRTDTQYF
TRBJ1-1 TRBV15 CATSRLGTERMNTEAFF
TRBJ1-5 TRBV6-1 CASSEARTGAEDQPQHF
TRBJ1-3 TRBV18 CASSPTRGAGNTIYF
TRBJ1-4 TRBV4-3 CASSQYPRGTEKLFF
TRBJ1-4 TRBV5-1 CASSFQATNEKLFF
TRBJ1-5 TRBV6-5 CASSPTTGNQPQHF
TRBJ1-5 TRBV30 CACGWSERGNQPQHF
TRBJ2-7 TRBV19 CASNFAGRGPHEQYF
TRBJ2-3 TRBV11-3 CASSQGGRTDTQYF
TRBJ1-1 TRBV5-1 CASFPDREDTEAFF
TRBJ2-1 TRBV6-2/TRBV6-3 CASSYLAGEVVGGNEQFF
TRBJ2-3 TRBV11-2 CASSLLTSSVADTQYF
TRBJ1-2 TRBV10-3 CAISEGRVDGYTF
TRBJ1-6 TRBV6-1 CASREPSTGTGGNSPLHF
TRBJ2-5 TRBV5-5 CASLRTGMGETQYF
TRBJ1-2 TRBV4-3 CASSHTDSDGYTF
TRBJ1-2 TRBV5-1 CASSFGDREYYGYTF
TRBJ1-4 TRBV6-1 CASSEALLLNEKLFF
TRBJ2-1 TRBV28 CASSSNPGTRPNNEQFF
TRBJ2-3 TRBV7-9 CASSLRGGVGSTDTQYF
TRBJ1-2 TRBV2 CASSEGWYARSGYTF
TRBJ2-1 TRBV5-4 CASSVDKYNEQFF
TRBJ2-7 TRBV20-1 CSASRPAGGTYEQYF
TRBJ2-7 TRBV5-5 CASRGQLSSEQYF
TRBJ1-1 TRBV6-5 CASIRGRGTEAFF
TRBJ2-3 TRBV5-1 CASSFAGARGDTQYF